The 25 T cell receptor beta chains given below trace back to one sample, sequenced in a study of cytomegalovirus exposure and HLA in healthy donors. This PCR relied on a set of 60 Vbeta primers and 13 Jbeta primers. Profiling relied on immunoSEQ multiplex PCR, and the TCRdb table lists in-frame clones only, not all of them. The sample carries 180,000 or so clones, around 79% recorded once. The sequenced sample consisted of PBMCs. Receptors were obtained from a man between 45 and 60 years old in good health and CMV-seropositive.

This clone has a handful of counts. V gene TRBV27 combines with J gene TRBJ2-6; the match to TRBD1 covers 8 bases. This CDR3 is 18 amino acids long. Germline-derived CDR1 and CDR2 are MNHEY and SMNVEV (reference sequence). Trimming at V came to 5 bases and at J to 0 bases, leaving 9 bases not matched to a gene. CDR3: CASSPGQGPPSGANVLTF. The CDR3, as DNA: TGTGCCAGCAGTCCCGGACAGGGCCCGCCCTCTGGGGCCAACGTCCTGACTTTC.

The chain is built from TRBV7-2 and TRBJ2-1; TRBD1 matches 7 bases. Looked up from germline, CDR1 is SGHTA and CDR2 is FQGNSA. CDR3 size: 14 residues. J lost 8 bases, V lost 5 bases, and 9 bases had no gene match. CDR3 bases: TGTGCCAGCAGCGCCCGACAGGGACGGGATGAGCAGTTCTTC. Translating gives CASSARQGRDEQFF.

V gene TRBV7-6 combines with J gene TRBJ2-3; D perhaps matches TRBD2 (6 bases). CDR1 and CDR2 (germline): SGHVS, FNYEAQ. Trimming removed 5 bases at V and 6 bases at J, with 18 bases between. The CDR3 is 15 residues long. CDR3 residues: CASSLPGGAGDTQYF. The DNA for the CDR3 is TGTGCCAGCAGCCTCCCCGGAGGGGCTGGGGATACGCAGTATTTT.

The chain links TRBV7-3 to TRBJ2-7; a weak D match, TRBD1 (5 bases). The germline V and J ends were trimmed by 0 bases and 2 bases, with 11 bases remaining between them. Looked up from germline, CDR1 is SGHTA and CDR2 is FQGTGA. The CDR3 loop spans 15 amino acids. The CDR3 is CASSLTGAQAYEQYF. Here the CDR3 DNA reads TGTGCCAGCAGCTTAACAGGGGCGCAAGCCTACGAGCAGTACTTC.

The chain links TRBV28 to TRBJ1-5; TRBD1 aligns across 8 bases. CDR3 length: 15 residues. V was clipped by 2 bases and J by 7 bases; unmatched bases: 7. The germline CDR1 and CDR2 sequences are MDHEN and SYDVKM. The chain's CDR3 is CASSLPTGGGQPQHF. CDR3 DNA sequence: TGTGCCAGCAGTTTACCCACAGGGGGAGGGCAGCCCCAGCATTTT.

The chain couples TRBV11-2 to TRBJ2-3, with no clear D. Deletions cut 0 bases from V and 11 bases from J, with 9 bases between. Per the germline V gene, CDR1 is SGHAT and CDR2 is FQNNGV. This CDR3 is built from 12 residues. CDR3 region: CASSLEGPRQYF. The CDR3 DNA is TGTGCCAGCAGCTTAGAGGGCCCAAGGCAGTATTTT.

The V gene is TRBV7-6, the J gene TRBJ2-1, with TRBD1 as a possible D gene (5 bases). V gave up 5 bases and J gave up 5 bases, with 19 bases separating them. This CDR3 has 16 residues. Germline CDR1 is SGHVS and CDR2 is FNYEAQ. This chain's CDR3 is CASSPRSGGANNEQFF. CDR3 nucleotides: TGTGCCAGCAGCCCCCGTTCAGGTGGGGCCAACAATGAGCAGTTCTTC.

This clone came up once. This rearrangement joins TRBV11-2 to TRBJ2-1, with no clear D. CDR3 length: 14 amino acids. V was pared by 4 bases and J by 6 bases, with 13 bases between. Germline V gene data show CDR1 as SGHAT and CDR2 as FQNNGV. The CDR3 region is CASSSYNLGNEQFF. CDR3 in DNA: TGTGCCAGCAGCTCCTATAACCTAGGCAATGAGCAGTTCTTC.

The chain has TRBV7-6 and TRBJ2-2; TRBD1 agrees at 7 bases. This CDR3 is 21 amino acids long. The V gene's germline CDR1 is SGHVS and CDR2 FNYEAQ. Germline trimming cut 1 base from V and 7 bases from J; bases unmatched to any gene: 24. CDR3 loop: CASSLEEGPGQPLEFGGELFF. The CDR3 DNA reads as TGTGCCAGCAGCTTAGAAGAGGGACCGGGACAGCCACTCGAGTTTGGCGGGGAGCTGTTTTTT.

V is TRBV10-3 and J is TRBJ2-3; 11 bases align to TRBD2. Germline V lookup: CDR1 ENHRY, CDR2 SYGVKD. The CDR3 contains 19 residues. V lost 0 bases and J lost 0; bases outside the gene matches: 8. The DNA for the CDR3 is TGTGCCATCAGTGAGTCTTTTGCGGGACTAGCGGAGAGCACAGATACGCAGTATTTT. As protein: CAISESFAGLAESTDTQYF.

In DNA form, the CDR3 reads TGTGCCAGCAGCACAAGACAGAGCAATCAGCCCCAGCATTTT. It codes for CASSTRQSNQPQHF. The genes are TRBV7-2 and TRBJ1-5; the D gene is possibly TRBD1 (5 bases). The V end was cut by 5 bases, the J end by 1 base, with 9 bases between. From germline, CDR1 is SGHTA and CDR2 FQGNSA. The CDR3 covers 14 residues.

The chain is built from TRBV12-5 and TRBJ2-1; 10 positions match TRBD2. The CDR3 has 16 amino acids. Trimming took 2 bases from V and 5 from J; bases not matched to a gene: 6. CDR1 is LGHNT, CDR2 FRNRAP, per germline. The CDR3 region is CASGLYSGGRDNEQFF. CDR3 nucleotides: TGTGCTAGTGGTTTGTATAGCGGGGGGCGGGACAATGAGCAGTTCTTC.

V is TRBV13 and J is TRBJ1-5; TRBD1 aligns across 7 bases. The CDR3 runs 16 residues. Germline V CDR1 and CDR2: PRHDT, FYEKMQ (reference sequence). J lost 3 bases, V lost 0 bases, and 5 bases had no gene match. This chain's CDR3 is CASSLGRDSSNQPQHF. CDR3 DNA sequence: TGTGCCAGCAGCTTAGGCCGGGACAGCTCCAATCAGCCCCAGCATTTT.

The chain is built from TRBV2 and TRBJ2-5, with 9 bases lining up with TRBD2. CDR1 and CDR2 from the germline V gene are SNHLY and FYNNEI. The CDR3 spans 14 residues. J was trimmed by 11 bases and V by 6 bases; bases with no gene match: 13. The CDR3 region is CASSNSGGVLPQYF. CDR3 DNA sequence: TGTGCCAGCAGCAATAGCGGGGGCGTCTTGCCACAGTACTTC.

This rearrangement joins TRBV30 to TRBJ1-1; 8 nucleotides align to TRBD1. Per the germline V gene, CDR1 is GTSNPN and CDR2 is SVGIG (reference sequence). This CDR3 region has 13 residues. Losses at the gene ends were 6 bases for V and 2 bases for J; bases not matched to a gene: 5. CDR3 sequence (DNA): TGTGCCTGCGACAGGGGATTTAACACTGAAGCTTTCTTT. It specifies CACDRGFNTEAFF.

The V call is TRBV28, the J call TRBJ1-2; 9 positions agree with TRBD1. Germline loops: CDR1 MDHEN, CDR2 SYDVKM. This CDR3 is built from 13 residues. V was pared by 5 bases and J by 8 bases, with 6 bases of the junction left unmatched. The CDR3 loop reads CASSPGTGKGYTF. The CDR3, as DNA: TGTGCCAGCAGTCCGGGGACAGGGAAAGGCTACACCTTC.

The V and J genes are TRBV20-1 and TRBJ1-1; a possible D gene is TRBD1 (5 bases). Per the germline V gene, CDR1 is DFQATT and CDR2 is SNEGSKA (reference sequence). This CDR3 is built from 10 residues. With 3 bases removed from V and 14 bases from J, the gap between germline ends came to 13 bases. The CDR3 protein is CSASLTGRFF. Written as DNA, the CDR3 is TGCAGTGCTAGTCTTACAGGCCGGTTCTTT.

Comments on this clone: One end of the junction fails to match germline, which may point to a read error. V usage is TRBV5-1 and J usage is TRBJ2-5; the match to TRBD2 covers 8 bases. Per germline, CDR1 SGHRS and CDR2 YFSETQ. The CDR3 is made up of 15 amino acids. The CDR3 here is CASSLLRAGGETQYF. CDR3 DNA sequence: TGTGCCAGCAGCTTGTTAAGGGCGGGGGGAGAGACCCAGTACTTC.

This clone was observed once. The rearrangement joins TRBV6-6 to TRBJ2-1; TRBD2 might be the D (6 bases). Germline CDR1 is MNHNY and CDR2 is SVGAGI (reference sequence). V lost 8 bases and J lost 10, with 12 bases in between. The length of the CDR3 is 11 residues. The CDR3 DNA is TGTGCCAGCGGTAGCGGTGAAGAGCAGTTCTTC. It encodes CASGSGEEQFF.

This clone was picked up a small number of times. This chain uses TRBV14 with TRBJ2-5, with D perhaps matching TRBD2 (5 bases). The CDR3 has 14 amino acids. From germline, CDR1 is SGHDN and CDR2 FVKESK. V was clipped by 0 bases and J by 2 bases, with 7 bases between them. The CDR3 sequence: CASSQDGVQETQYF. The CDR3 coding sequence is TGTGCCAGCAGCCAAGACGGGGTTCAAGAGACCCAGTACTTC.

This rearrangement joins TRBV7-7 to TRBJ2-5; maybe TRBD1 (6 bases). Germline V gives CDR1 SSHAT, CDR2 FNYEAQ (reference sequence). The length of the CDR3 is 16 residues. V lost 1 base and J 4 bases, leaving 16 bases between the germline ends. CDR3 in DNA: TGTGCCAGCAGCTTAGGAGTAGGGGGAACGGTAGAGACCCAGTACTTC. It encodes CASSLGVGGTVETQYF.

The chain joins TRBV4-3 to TRBJ1-3; D is perhaps TRBD1 (6 bases). V dropped 0 bases and J dropped 4 bases, with 10 bases sitting between them. From germline, CDR1 is LGHNA and CDR2 YSLEER. The CDR3 extends over 15 amino acids. The CDR3 coding sequence is TGCGCCAGCAGCCAAGAGGGGACATGGGGAAACACCATATATTTT. Amino acids: CASSQEGTWGNTIYF.

The chain is built from TRBV5-1 and TRBJ2-7, with D possibly matching TRBD1 (6 bases). The V gene's germline CDR1 is SGHRS and CDR2 YFSETQ. The V end lost 2 bases, the J end lost 3 bases, and 9 bases lay between the germline ends. The CDR3 covers 13 residues. The CDR3 sequence: CASSFMTGYEQYF. The CDR3 DNA is TGCGCCAGCAGCTTTATGACAGGCTACGAGCAGTACTTC.

The chain's CDR3 is CASRRTGAGDTQYF. In nucleotides, the CDR3 is TGTGCCAGCAGGAGGACAGGGGCAGGTGATACGCAGTATTTT. The V gene is TRBV2, the J gene TRBJ2-3, with 9 bases aligning to TRBD1. The V gene's germline CDR1 is SNHLY and CDR2 FYNNEI. The CDR3 is 14 amino acids. The junction had 7 bases not matched to a gene; V was cut back by 6 bases and J by 6 bases.

The chain recombines TRBV5-4 with TRBJ1-2; perhaps TRBD1 as D (5 bases). Germline lookup yields CDR1 SGHNT and CDR2 YYREEE (reference sequence). V gave up 1 base and J gave up 7 bases, with 14 bases separating them. This CDR3 is built from 14 residues. The CDR3 reads CASSLWQGVRGYTF. The CDR3 nucleotides are TGTGCCAGCAGCTTGTGGCAGGGCGTACGTGGCTACACCTTC.